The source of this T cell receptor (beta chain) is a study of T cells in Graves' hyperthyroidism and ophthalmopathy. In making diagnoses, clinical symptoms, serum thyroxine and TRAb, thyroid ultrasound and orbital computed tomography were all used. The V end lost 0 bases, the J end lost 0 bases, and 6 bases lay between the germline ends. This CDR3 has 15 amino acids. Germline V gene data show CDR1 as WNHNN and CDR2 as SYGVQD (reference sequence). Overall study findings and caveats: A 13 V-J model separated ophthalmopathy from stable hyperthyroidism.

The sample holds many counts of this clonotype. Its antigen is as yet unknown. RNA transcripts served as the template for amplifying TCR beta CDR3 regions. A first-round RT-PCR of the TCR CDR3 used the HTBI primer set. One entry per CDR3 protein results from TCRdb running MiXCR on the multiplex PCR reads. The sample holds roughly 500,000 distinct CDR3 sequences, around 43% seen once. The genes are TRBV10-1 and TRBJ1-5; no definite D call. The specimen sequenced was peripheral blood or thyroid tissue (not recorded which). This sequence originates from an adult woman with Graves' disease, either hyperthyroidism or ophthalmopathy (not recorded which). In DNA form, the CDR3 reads TGCGCCAGCAGTGAGTCGGGTTCTAGCAATCAGCCCCAGCATTTT. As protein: CASSESGSSNQPQHF.